Given below is one T cell receptor beta chain in context. The sample originates from a study of T cell changes during pregnancy in multiple sclerosis. Method: immunoSEQ multiplex PCR; TCRdb's copy keeps in-frame clones and lacks some. Of more than 65,000 clones in the sample, roughly 92% were seen once. Germline V gene data show CDR1 as MNHNS and CDR2 as SASEGT. V was shortened by 2 bases and J by 4 bases, with 21 bases between the two germline ends. This CDR3 contains 18 residues. This chain uses TRBV6-1 with TRBJ2-1, with D possibly matching TRBD1 (6 bases). The receptor was derived from a female donor with multiple sclerosis, enrolled in a pregnancy study. Sequenced material: CD4+ T cells from peripheral blood mononuclear cells, taken before pregnancy. CDR3 region: CASSELGAKAASYNEQFF. The CDR3 DNA reads as TGTGCCAGCAGTGAATTGGGGGCTAAAGCAGCGTCATACAATGAGCAGTTCTTC.